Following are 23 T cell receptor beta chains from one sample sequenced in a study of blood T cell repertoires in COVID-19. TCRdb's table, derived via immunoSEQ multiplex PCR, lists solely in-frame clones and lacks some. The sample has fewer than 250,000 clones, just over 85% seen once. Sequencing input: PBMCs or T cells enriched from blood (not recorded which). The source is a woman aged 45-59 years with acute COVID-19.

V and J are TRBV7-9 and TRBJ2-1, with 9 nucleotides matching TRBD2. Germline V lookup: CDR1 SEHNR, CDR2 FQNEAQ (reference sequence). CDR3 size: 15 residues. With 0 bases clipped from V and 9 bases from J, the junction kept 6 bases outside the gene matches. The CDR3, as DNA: TGTGCCAGCAGCTTAGCTAGCGGGAGATACGGTGAGCAGTTCTTC. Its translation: CASSLASGRYGEQFF.

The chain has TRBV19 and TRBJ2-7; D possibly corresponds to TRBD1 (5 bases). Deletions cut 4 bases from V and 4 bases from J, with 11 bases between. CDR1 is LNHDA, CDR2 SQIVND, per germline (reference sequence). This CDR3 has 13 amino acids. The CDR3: CASSSDRAYEQYF. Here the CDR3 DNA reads TGTGCCAGTAGTAGCGACAGAGCGTACGAGCAGTACTTC.

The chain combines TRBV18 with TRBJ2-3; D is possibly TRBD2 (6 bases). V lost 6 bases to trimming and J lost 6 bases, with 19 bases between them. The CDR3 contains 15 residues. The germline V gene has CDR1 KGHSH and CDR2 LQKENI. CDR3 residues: CASSPRDSLRDTQYF. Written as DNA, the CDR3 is TGTGCCAGCTCCCCCCGGGACTCCCTTCGCGATACGCAGTATTTT.

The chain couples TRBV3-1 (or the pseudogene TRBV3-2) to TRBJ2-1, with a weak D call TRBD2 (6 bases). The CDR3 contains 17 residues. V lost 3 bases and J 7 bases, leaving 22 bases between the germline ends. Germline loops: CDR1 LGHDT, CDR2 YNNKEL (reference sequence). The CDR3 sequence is CASSHFYRGRSRNEQFF. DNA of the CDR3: TGTGCCAGCAGCCATTTTTACCGGGGGAGGTCAAGGAATGAGCAGTTCTTC.

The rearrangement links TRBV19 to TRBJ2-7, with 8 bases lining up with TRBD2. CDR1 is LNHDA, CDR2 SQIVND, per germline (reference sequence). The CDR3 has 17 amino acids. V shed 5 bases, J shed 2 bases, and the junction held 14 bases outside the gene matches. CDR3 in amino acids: CASSPSGTRGPAYEQYF. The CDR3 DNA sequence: TGTGCCAGTAGTCCGTCCGGGACTAGAGGTCCCGCCTACGAGCAGTACTTC.

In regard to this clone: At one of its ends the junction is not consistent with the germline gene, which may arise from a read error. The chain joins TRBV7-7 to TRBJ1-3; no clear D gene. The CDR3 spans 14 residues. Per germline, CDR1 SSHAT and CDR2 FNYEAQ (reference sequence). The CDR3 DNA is TGTGCTAGCAGCCCTGGAGTCGAGAGAAACACCATATATTTT. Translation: CASSPGVERNTIYF.

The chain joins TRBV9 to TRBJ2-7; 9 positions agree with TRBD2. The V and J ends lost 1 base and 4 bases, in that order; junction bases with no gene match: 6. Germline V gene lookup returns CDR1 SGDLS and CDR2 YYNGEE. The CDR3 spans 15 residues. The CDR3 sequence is CASSVRGGRGYEQYF. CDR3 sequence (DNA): TGTGCCAGCAGCGTAAGGGGCGGGAGGGGGTACGAGCAGTACTTC.

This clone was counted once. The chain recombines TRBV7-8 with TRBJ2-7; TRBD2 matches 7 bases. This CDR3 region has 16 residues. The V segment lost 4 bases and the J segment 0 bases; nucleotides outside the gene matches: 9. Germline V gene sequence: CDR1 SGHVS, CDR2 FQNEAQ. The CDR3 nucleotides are TGTGCCAGCAGCTCCCCCTTAGCGGGTCTCTCCTACGAGCAGTACTTC. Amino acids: CASSSPLAGLSYEQYF. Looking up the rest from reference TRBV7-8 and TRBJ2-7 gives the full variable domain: GAGVSQSPRYKVAKRGQDVALRCDPISGHVSLFWYQQALGQGPEFLTYFQNEAQLDKSGLPSDRFFAERPEGSVSTLKIQRTQQEDSAVYLCASSSPLAGLSYEQYFGPGTRLTVT.

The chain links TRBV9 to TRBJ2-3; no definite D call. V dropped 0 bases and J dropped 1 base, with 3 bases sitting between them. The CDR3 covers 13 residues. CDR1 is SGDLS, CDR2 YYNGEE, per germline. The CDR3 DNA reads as TGTGCCAGCAGCGTAGGAGGCACAGATACGCAGTATTTT. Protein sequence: CASSVGGTDTQYF.

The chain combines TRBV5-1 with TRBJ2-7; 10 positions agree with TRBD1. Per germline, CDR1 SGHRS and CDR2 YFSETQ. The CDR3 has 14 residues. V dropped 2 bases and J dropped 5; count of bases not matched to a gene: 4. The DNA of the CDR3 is TGCGCCAGCAGCTTCCGGGACAGGGGTGACGAGCAGTACTTC. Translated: CASSFRDRGDEQYF.

The CDR3: CASRQEGQVFYNEQFF. The CDR3 DNA sequence: TGTGCCAGCAGACAAGAGGGACAAGTTTTCTACAATGAGCAGTTCTTC. This chain connects TRBV5-4 to TRBJ2-1; TRBD1 is a possible D gene (6 bases). V was pared by 5 bases and J by 3 bases, with 18 bases between. Per the germline V gene, CDR1 is SGHNT and CDR2 is YYREEE (reference sequence). The length of the CDR3 is 16 residues.

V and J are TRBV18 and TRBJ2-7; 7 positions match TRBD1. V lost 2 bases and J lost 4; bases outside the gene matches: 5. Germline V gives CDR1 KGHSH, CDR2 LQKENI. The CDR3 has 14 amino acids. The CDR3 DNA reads TGTGCCAGCTCACCAAGTCCAGGGGGATACGAGCAGTACTTC. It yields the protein CASSPSPGGYEQYF.

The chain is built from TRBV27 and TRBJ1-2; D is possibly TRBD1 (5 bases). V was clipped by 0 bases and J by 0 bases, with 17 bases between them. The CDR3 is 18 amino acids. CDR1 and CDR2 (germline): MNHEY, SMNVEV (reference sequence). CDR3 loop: CASSLSWGRPASNYGYTF. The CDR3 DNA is TGTGCCAGCAGTTTATCGTGGGGCAGGCCAGCCTCTAACTATGGCTACACCTTC.

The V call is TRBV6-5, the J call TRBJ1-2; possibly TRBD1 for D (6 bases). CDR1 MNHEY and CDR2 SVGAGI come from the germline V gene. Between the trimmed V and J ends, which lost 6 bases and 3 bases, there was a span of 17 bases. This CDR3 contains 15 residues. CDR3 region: CASRGRQDLHYGYTF. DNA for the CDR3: TGTGCCAGCAGGGGAAGACAGGACCTCCACTATGGCTACACCTTC.

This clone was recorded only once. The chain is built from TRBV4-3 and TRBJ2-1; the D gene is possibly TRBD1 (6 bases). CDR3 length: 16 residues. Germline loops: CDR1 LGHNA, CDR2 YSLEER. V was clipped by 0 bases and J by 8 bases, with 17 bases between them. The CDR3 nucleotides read TGCGCCAGCAGCCAAGATCTTGGACAGTCCGGGGATGAGCAGTTCTTC. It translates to CASSQDLGQSGDEQFF.

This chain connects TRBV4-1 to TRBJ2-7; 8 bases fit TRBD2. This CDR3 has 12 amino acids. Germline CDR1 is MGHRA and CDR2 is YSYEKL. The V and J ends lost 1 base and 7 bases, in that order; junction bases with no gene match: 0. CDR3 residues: CASSQVAGEQYF. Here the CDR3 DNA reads TGCGCCAGCAGCCAAGTAGCGGGGGAGCAGTACTTC.

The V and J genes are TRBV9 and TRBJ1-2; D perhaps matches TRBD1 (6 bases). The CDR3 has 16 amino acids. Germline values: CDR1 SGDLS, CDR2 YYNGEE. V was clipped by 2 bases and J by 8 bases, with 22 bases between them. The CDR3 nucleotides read TGTGCCAGCAGCGTTACGGACAGAACCCCTCAGGCGGGCTACACCTTC. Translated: CASSVTDRTPQAGYTF.

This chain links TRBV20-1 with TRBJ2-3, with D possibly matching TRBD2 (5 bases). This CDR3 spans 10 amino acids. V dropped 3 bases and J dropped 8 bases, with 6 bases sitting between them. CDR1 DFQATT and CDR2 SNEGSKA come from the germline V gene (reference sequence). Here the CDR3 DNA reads TGCAGTGCTAGCGGGGTTACGCAGTATTTT. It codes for CSASGVTQYF.

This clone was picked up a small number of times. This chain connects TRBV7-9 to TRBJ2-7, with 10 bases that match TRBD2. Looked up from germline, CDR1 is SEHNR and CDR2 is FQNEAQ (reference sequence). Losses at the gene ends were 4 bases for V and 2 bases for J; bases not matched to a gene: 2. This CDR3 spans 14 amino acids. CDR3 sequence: CASSWTSGAYEQYF. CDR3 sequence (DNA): TGTGCCAGCAGCTGGACTAGCGGAGCCTACGAGCAGTACTTC. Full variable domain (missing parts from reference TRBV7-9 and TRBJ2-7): DTGVSQNPRHKITKRGQNVTFRCDPISEHNRLYWYRQTLGQGPEFLTYFQNEAQLEKSRLLSDRFSAERPKGSFSTLEIQRTEQGDSAMYLCASSWTSGAYEQYFGPGTRLTVT.

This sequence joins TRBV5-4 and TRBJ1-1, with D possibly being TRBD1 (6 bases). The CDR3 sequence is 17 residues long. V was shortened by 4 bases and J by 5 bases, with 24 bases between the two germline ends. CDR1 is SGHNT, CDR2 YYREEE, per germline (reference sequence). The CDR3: CASSPLGRGAGGTEAFF. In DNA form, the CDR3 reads TGTGCCAGCAGCCCCCTGGGACGGGGGGCTGGAGGGACTGAAGCTTTCTTT.

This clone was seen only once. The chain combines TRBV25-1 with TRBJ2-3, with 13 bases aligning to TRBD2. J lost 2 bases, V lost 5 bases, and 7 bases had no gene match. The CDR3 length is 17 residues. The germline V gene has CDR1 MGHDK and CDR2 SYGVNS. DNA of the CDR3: TGTGCCAGCAGTAGCTCGGGACTAGCGGGATCCACAGATACGCAGTATTTT. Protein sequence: CASSSSGLAGSTDTQYF.

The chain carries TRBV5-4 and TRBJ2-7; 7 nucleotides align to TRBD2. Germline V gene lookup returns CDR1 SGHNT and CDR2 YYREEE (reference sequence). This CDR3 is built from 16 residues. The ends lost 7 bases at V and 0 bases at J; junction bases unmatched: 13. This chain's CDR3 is CASARIAGSASYEQYF. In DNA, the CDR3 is TGTGCCAGCGCCCGGATAGCGGGTTCTGCCTCCTACGAGCAGTACTTC.

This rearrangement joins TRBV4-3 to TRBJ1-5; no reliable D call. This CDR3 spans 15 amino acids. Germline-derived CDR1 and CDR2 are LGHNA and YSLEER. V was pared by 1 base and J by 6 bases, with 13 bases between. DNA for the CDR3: TGCGCCAGCAGCCAAGTCGCCGGGTCCGGTCAGCCCCAGCATTTT. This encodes CASSQVAGSGQPQHF.